This TCR beta chain was sequenced during a study of T cells expressing NK-cell markers (dated by TCRdb to the early 2020s). As for the study more broadly: Three sorted T-cell subsets (CD3+CD56+NKG2C+, CD3+CD56+NKG2C- and CD3+CD56-NKG2C+) from under 10 donors had their TCR beta-chain repertoires profiled. Most of the eight sequenced donors were HCMV-seropositive and one was HCMV-seronegative. The libraries were sequenced on Illumina HiSeq 2000/2500, MiSeq or NextSeq, producing 2 x 150 bp reads. The eight sequenced donors were randomly selected healthy volunteers, three men and five women. The full study reports these points: It remained unclear whether the expanded NKG2C-expressing T cell clones were specific for HCMV antigens. Those dominant clonotypes were again the most abundant among CD3+CD56-NKG2C+ cells in four donors, at about 28.3-60.1%. For six donors, the dominant CD3+CD56+NKG2C+ clonotypes were among the top 10 CD8+ clonotypes and accounted for 1.0-7.0% of CD8+ T cells.

To determine HCMV serostatus, a commercial ELISA kit was used to detect HCMV-specific IgG in serum. Peripheral blood mononuclear cells were isolated from blood by Ficoll density gradient centrifugation. Details on this clonotype: No antigen is known for it.

From the cysteine through the phenylalanine, the CDR3 covers 19 amino acids. No DNA was logged. From a lookup of the germline V gene, CDR1 and CDR2 are SGHVS and FQNEAQ. Sequencing used an Illumina HiSeq 2000. TCR beta cDNA libraries were prepared using 5'RACE template switching, which introduced a universal primer site and unique molecular identifiers. Priming for cDNA synthesis came from the TCR beta constant segment, and two successive PCR amplification steps followed. As for the authors' bioinformatics: MIGEC was used to demultiplex reads and group reads by UMI, and MiTCR was used to assemble and quantify clonotypes. To exclude erroneous sequences, any TCR cDNA sequence not supported by at least two reads was discarded. The tcR package was used for downstream repertoire analysis, with clonotypes matched between fractions based on CDR3 nucleotide sequence plus V segment. VDJmatch was used to annotate antigen specificity against VDJdb, with one amino acid substitution in CDR3 permitted. After the reads were reprocessed by TCRdb, one entry was made per CDR3 protein sequence, with no DNA. These V and J calls are TCRdb output, not the study's own analysis. This sample's listing comprises 550,000 or so distinct CDR3 sequences. Together, the top ten hold about 3.6% of the sample.

The sample comprised blood T cells: a sorted CD56 or NKG2C T cell subset, CD4+ or CD8+ T cells, or bulk PBMC T cells (not recorded which). The receptor's source is a man in his late teens or twenties in good health. Donor details come from another sample of the same person, matched by shared clones. The sequence joins TRBV7-8 to TRBJ2-4; there is no DNA to check the TCRdb D call of TRBD1. The CDR3: CASSFGTGGHQGAKNIQYF.